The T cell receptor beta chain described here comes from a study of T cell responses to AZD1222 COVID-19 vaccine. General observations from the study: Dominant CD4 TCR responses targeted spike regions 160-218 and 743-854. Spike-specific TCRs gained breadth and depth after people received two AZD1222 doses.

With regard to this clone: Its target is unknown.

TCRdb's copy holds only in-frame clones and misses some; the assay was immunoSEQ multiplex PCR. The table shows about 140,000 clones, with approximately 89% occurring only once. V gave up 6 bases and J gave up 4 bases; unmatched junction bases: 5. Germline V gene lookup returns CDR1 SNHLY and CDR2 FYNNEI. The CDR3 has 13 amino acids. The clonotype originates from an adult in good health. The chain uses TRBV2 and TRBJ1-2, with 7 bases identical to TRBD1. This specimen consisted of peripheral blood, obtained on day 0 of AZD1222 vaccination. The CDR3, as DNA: TGTGCCAGCAGAGAGACAGGGCCCTATGGCTACACCTTC. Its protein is CASRETGPYGYTF.